This T cell receptor (beta chain) was documented in a study of T cell changes during pregnancy in multiple sclerosis (dated by TCRdb to between 2017 and 2020). Context from the whole study: The study looked at changes in the T cell repertoire across pregnancy in women with multiple sclerosis.

Trimming removed 4 bases from V and 3 bases from J, leaving 15 bases between the germline ends. Inclusive of the bounding cysteine and phenylalanine, the CDR3 is 15 residues long. The read is trimmed to its CDR3 DNA, 45 bases read in frame from base 1. Reading the germline V gene gives CDR1 MNHEY and CDR2 SVGAGI. Libraries were built with the immunoSEQ multiplex PCR assay. Here the immuneACCESS table is served through TCRdb, limited to in-frame sequences with V and J called. Missing clones are a known gap in these copies; in checked studies unresolved V genes cover under half, and the rest lacks a known reason. This sample has approximately 40,000 clones in its table, and around 89% of those were observed once. The ten largest clones capture roughly 0.48% of the sample. Worth noting for this clone: The antigen it recognizes is unknown. Qualities for individual bases were not recorded, and no much larger clone is one base off.

The sequence joins TRBV6-5 to TRBJ1-1; TRBD1 is a weak D gene call, 5 bases matching. The source of this sequence is a female donor with multiple sclerosis, enrolled in a pregnancy study. The specimen comprised CD4+ T cells from peripheral blood mononuclear cells, sampled in the first trimester of pregnancy. The CDR3 protein: CASSSPPGLHTEAFF. In nucleotide form, the sequence is TGTGCCAGCAGTTCCCCCCCAGGGCTGCACACTGAAGCTTTCTTT.